This TCR beta chain was captured in a study of T cell clonotyping in hematopoietic cell transplantation. The table lists this clone with a few counts. Its specificity is unknown. This CDR3 has 15 residues. V dropped 4 bases and J dropped 5; count of bases not matched to a gene: 8. Germline CDR1 MNHEY, CDR2 SVGAGI. Sequencing was performed with immunoSEQ multiplex PCR; in TCRdb, only in-frame clones are kept and a portion is missing. Of roughly 30,000 clones in the sample, more than 65% were seen once. The time point here: recipient sample about 28 days before transplant, after cytoreduction. Samples: about 28 days before transplant, then days 30, 100 and 180 after. Whole-study results and caveats: After transplant, recipient diversity fell while pathologically expanded clonotypes grew through day 180. Few recipient clonotypes overlapped donors; over 97% were de novo at given depth. No sorting was done, leaving CD4 and CD8 contributions mixed.

The rearrangement joins TRBV6-5 to TRBJ1-1; 9 nucleotides match TRBD1. This TCR derives from a man aged 40-49 years with acute myeloid leukemia. Some clones in this sample may be carry-over from other donors' samples. The sequencing used peripheral blood mononuclear cells, collected before stem cell transplant. CDR3 loop: CASSFGDRVGTEAFF. Here the CDR3 DNA reads TGTGCCAGCAGTTTCGGGGACAGGGTTGGTACTGAAGCTTTCTTT.